The rows below give T cell receptor beta chains drawn from one sample of a study of T cells in Graves' hyperthyroidism and ophthalmopathy. TCRdb reprocessed the multiplex PCR reads with MiXCR, giving one entry per CDR3 protein. The table lists roughly 510,000 distinct CDR3 sequences, approximately 49% of them singletons. Input material: peripheral blood or thyroid tissue (not recorded which). The receptors shown here come from an adult woman with Graves' disease, either hyperthyroidism or ophthalmopathy (not recorded which). CDR3s include the opening cysteine and the closing phenylalanine or tryptophan. A D gene is named only where the DNA matches it firmly. Not all rows give a size; the values are once, few, many and, for expanded clones, a class.

j_gene | abundance | v_gene | d_gene | CDR3nt | CDR3aa
TRBJ1-2 | - | TRBV29-1 | - | TGCAGCGTTGACTTACGGGCCAACTATGGCTACACCTTC | CSVDLRANYGYTF
TRBJ2-7 | - | TRBV5-1 | TRBD2 | TGCGCCAGCAGCTTGACCCATAGCGGGCAGGCCTACGAGCAGTACTTC | CASSLTHSGQAYEQYF
TRBJ1-1 | many | TRBV2 | - | TGTGCCAGCAGTGGCGGGTGGGCCACTGAAGCTTTCTTT | CASSGGWATEAFF
TRBJ1-6 | few | TRBV2 | - | TGTGCCAGCATTGTGGGGGGGCCAGGCAATTCACCCCTCCACTTT | CASIVGGPGNSPLHF
TRBJ2-7 | many | TRBV7-2 | TRBD2 | TGTGCCAGCAGCTTAGTAGCGGGAGGGGGATACGAGCAGTACTTC | CASSLVAGGGYEQYF
TRBJ2-7 | - | TRBV7-9 | TRBD1 | TGCGCCAGCAGCCCGGCGGTGGACAGGGTTTCATCCGAGCAGTACTTC | CASSPAVDRVSSEQYF
TRBJ2-5 | - | TRBV27 | TRBD2 | TGTGCCAGCAGTTCGACTAGCGGCAATTGGGGAGAGACCCAGTACTTC | CASSSTSGNWGETQYF
TRBJ2-2 | - | TRBV15 | - | TGTGCCACCATTTCAATTTCACAGGGAACCACCGGGGAGCTGTTTTTT | CATISISQGTTGELFF
TRBJ2-7 | - | TRBV25-1 | TRBD1 | TGTGCCAGCAGTGAAACCGGGACAGGGGTCATCTACGAGCAGTACTTC | CASSETGTGVIYEQYF
TRBJ1-1 | - | TRBV20-1 | TRBD1 | TGCAGTGCTCCCCGGACAGGGATAGCTTTCTTT | CSAPRTGIAFF
TRBJ1-2 | many | TRBV28 | - | TGTGCCAGCAGTCCCCCGGTCGGGATCGGCTACACCTTC | CASSPPVGIGYTF
TRBJ1-4 | - | TRBV7-9 | - | TGTGCCAGCAGCTTTTGGGCGGCGGATGAAAAACTGTTTTTT | CASSFWAADEKLFF
TRBJ1-6 | - | TRBV10-3 | TRBD1 | TGTGCCATCAGGCAGACAGGGCAGACACCCCTCCACTTT | CAIRQTGQTPLHF
TRBJ2-5 | many | TRBV2 | - | TGTGCCAGCAGTGCTTCCAGCCAAGAGACCCAGTACTTC | CASSASSQETQYF
TRBJ1-2 | many | TRBV25-1 | TRBD1 | TGTGCCAGCAGTAGACGACAGGGCCGCAGCTACACCTTC | CASSRRQGRSYTF
TRBJ2-6 | - | TRBV29-1 | TRBD1 | TGCAGCGCGGGGACAGGAATGTGGAACACTGAAGCTTTC | CSAGTGMWNTEAF
TRBJ1-1 | many | TRBV7-9 | - | TGTGCCAGCAGCTTAGCCCCCACACCTGAAGCTTTCTTT | CASSLAPTPEAFF